These T cell receptor beta chains were read from a single sample in a study of vaccination and CD4 T cells after COVID-19. Each CDR3 protein is one row after TCRdb ran MiXCR on the PCR reads. The sample shows about 16,000 distinct CDR3 sequences, about 59% of them seen only once. Their antigen targets remain unknown. Sequencing was performed on CD4+ T cells from blood, cultured in vitro, taken about 7 months after SARS-CoV-2 vaccination. These receptors were taken from a human donor who had recovered from COVID-19. Each CDR3 is given with its conserved first and last residue.

cdr3_aa: CASSLEGRGDTQYF
v_call: TRBV7-8
j_call: TRBJ2-3

cdr3_aa: CASSLASGLRSDSLGTQYF
v_call: TRBV7-9
j_call: TRBJ2-5

cdr3_aa: CSARGYSNQPQHF
v_call: TRBV20-1
j_call: TRBJ1-5

cdr3_aa: CASSLSPAYEQYF
v_call: TRBV6-1
j_call: TRBJ2-7

cdr3_aa: CASSVEREVLNEQFF
v_call: TRBV2
j_call: TRBJ2-1

cdr3_aa: CASSMGLAGTYEQYF
v_call: TRBV19
j_call: TRBJ2-7

cdr3_aa: CSASHQGSGTEAFF
v_call: TRBV20-1
j_call: TRBJ1-1

cdr3_aa: CASSDRPGSSYEQYF
v_call: TRBV6-1
j_call: TRBJ2-7

cdr3_aa: CASNAGQETQYF
v_call: TRBV2
j_call: TRBJ2-5

cdr3_aa: CAIGGSGRAEAFF
v_call: TRBV10-3
j_call: TRBJ1-1

cdr3_aa: CANLPPGDGYTF
v_call: TRBV14
j_call: TRBJ1-2

cdr3_aa: CASSLWGTDTQYF
v_call: TRBV27
j_call: TRBJ2-3

cdr3_aa: CSAERADTQYF
v_call: TRBV20-1
j_call: TRBJ2-3

cdr3_aa: CAIAGHQQETQYF
v_call: TRBV6-1
j_call: TRBJ2-5

cdr3_aa: CASSPTLSGNTIYF
v_call: TRBV7-2
j_call: TRBJ1-3

cdr3_aa: CASSTDRGDTQYF
v_call: TRBV6-1
j_call: TRBJ2-3

cdr3_aa: CASSLKRGSNQPQHF
v_call: TRBV7-2
j_call: TRBJ1-5

cdr3_aa: CASSLNGYNEQFF
v_call: TRBV7-3
j_call: TRBJ2-1

cdr3_aa: CASSETLAGGGGETQYF
v_call: TRBV5-1
j_call: TRBJ2-5

cdr3_aa: CASSQQAGTEAFF
v_call: TRBV7-7
j_call: TRBJ1-1

cdr3_aa: CASSRWYSNQPQHF
v_call: TRBV19
j_call: TRBJ1-5

cdr3_aa: CASLGGQPQSPLHF
v_call: TRBV6-1
j_call: TRBJ1-6

cdr3_aa: CASRYTGTDTQYF
v_call: TRBV7-2
j_call: TRBJ2-3

cdr3_aa: CATHRRGVVGYTF
v_call: TRBV15
j_call: TRBJ1-2

cdr3_aa: CASSLAGQGEETQYF
v_call: TRBV7-6
j_call: TRBJ2-5

cdr3_aa: CASRKTSTDTQYF
v_call: TRBV7-3
j_call: TRBJ2-3

cdr3_aa: CASSSGLAGGREQFF
v_call: TRBV7-3
j_call: TRBJ2-1

cdr3_aa: CASSRLAGGALYNEQFF
v_call: TRBV28
j_call: TRBJ2-1

cdr3_aa: CATSRGQGGEQYF
v_call: TRBV15
j_call: TRBJ2-7

cdr3_aa: CASSYDGRGSGANALTF
v_call: TRBV6-5
j_call: TRBJ2-6

cdr3_aa: CASRSVSQETQYF
v_call: TRBV11-2
j_call: TRBJ2-5

cdr3_aa: CASSSPWSSETQYF
v_call: TRBV7-2
j_call: TRBJ2-5

cdr3_aa: CASSPTGGAVETQYF
v_call: TRBV5-1
j_call: TRBJ2-5

cdr3_aa: CASSGGPRETQYF
v_call: TRBV7-7
j_call: TRBJ2-5